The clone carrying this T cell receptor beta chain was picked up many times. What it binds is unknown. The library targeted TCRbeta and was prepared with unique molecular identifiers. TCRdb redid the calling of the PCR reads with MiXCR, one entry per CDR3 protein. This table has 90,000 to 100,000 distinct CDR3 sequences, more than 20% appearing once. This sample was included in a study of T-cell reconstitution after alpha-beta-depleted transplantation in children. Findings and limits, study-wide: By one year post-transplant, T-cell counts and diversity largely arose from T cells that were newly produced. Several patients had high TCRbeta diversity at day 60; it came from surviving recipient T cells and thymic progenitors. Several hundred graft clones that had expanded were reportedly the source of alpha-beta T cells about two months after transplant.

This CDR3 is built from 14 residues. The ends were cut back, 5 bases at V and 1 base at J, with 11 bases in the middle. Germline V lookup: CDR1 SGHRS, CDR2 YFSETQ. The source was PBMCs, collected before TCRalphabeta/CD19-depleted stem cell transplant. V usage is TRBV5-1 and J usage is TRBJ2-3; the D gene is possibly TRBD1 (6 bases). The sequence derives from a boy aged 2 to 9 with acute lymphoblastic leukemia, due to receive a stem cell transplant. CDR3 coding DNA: TGCGCCAGCAGGGACAGCCAGGGCACAGATACGCAGTATTTT. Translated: CASRDSQGTDTQYF.